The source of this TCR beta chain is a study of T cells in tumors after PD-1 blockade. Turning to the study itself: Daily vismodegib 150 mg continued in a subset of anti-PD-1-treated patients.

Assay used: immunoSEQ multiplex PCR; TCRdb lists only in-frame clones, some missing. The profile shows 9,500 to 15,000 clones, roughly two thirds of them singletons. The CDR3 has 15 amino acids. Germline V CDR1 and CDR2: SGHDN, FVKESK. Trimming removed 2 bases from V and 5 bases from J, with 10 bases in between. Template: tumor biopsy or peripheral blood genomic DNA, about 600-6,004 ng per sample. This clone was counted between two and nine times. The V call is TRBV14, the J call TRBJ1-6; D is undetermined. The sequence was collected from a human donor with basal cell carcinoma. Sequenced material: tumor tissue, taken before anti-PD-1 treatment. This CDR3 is CASSQTVGNNSPLHF. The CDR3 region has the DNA TGTGCCAGCAGCCAAACTGTAGGGAATAATTCACCCCTCCACTTT.